The rows below give T cell receptor beta chains drawn from one sample of a study of technical replicates of blood from several donors. TCRdb keeps only in-frame clones here, not all; method: immunoSEQ multiplex PCR. This sample has about 81,000 clones; about 97% occur once, and the top ten carry 0.2%. Sequenced input: T cells isolated from PBMCs. Receptor source: a human donor in good health. Both conserved end residues are part of each CDR3. D genes are given only for firm matches. Rows give clone size only sometimes, using once, few, many, or a class for an expanded clone.

NA TRBD2 TRBJ2-7 TRBV2 CASRGGTPYEQYF TGTGCCAGCAGGGGAGGGACCCCCTACGAGCAGTACTTC
NA TRBD2 TRBJ2-7 TRBV6-1 CASSGWTSGTSYEQYF TGTGCCAGCAGTGGCTGGACTAGCGGGACGTCCTACGAGCAGTACTTC
NA NA TRBJ2-2 TRBV18 CASSPPRGTGELFF TGTGCCAGCTCACCACCCCGGGGCACCGGGGAGCTGTTTTTT
NA NA TRBJ1-3 TRBV6-1 CASSEEGRSGNTIYF TGTGCCAGCAGTGAGGAGGGGAGGTCTGGAAACACCATATATTTT
NA TRBD1 TRBJ2-7 TRBV2 CASSGQGPLF TGTGCCAGCAGTGGACAGGGGCCGCTTTTC
NA NA TRBJ2-2 TRBV5-1 CASSLAEREFDTGELFF TGCGCCAGCAGCTTGGCCGAGAGGGAGTTCGACACCGGGGAGCTGTTTTTT
NA NA TRBJ1-3 TRBV4-1 CASSQDGVGGNTIYF TGCGCCAGCAGCCAAGATGGAGTTGGTGGGAACACCATATATTTT
NA TRBD2 TRBJ2-2 TRBV10-1 CASRAGGPTGELFF TGCGCCAGCAGAGCGGGGGGGCCCACCGGGGAGCTGTTTTTT
NA TRBD1 TRBJ2-7 TRBV2 CATQGTGVYEQYF TGTGCCACCCAAGGGACAGGGGTGTACGAGCAGTACTTC
NA NA TRBJ2-7 TRBV10-2 CASSEASSYEQYF TGCGCCAGCAGTGAGGCTAGTTCCTACGAGCAGTACTTC
NA NA TRBJ2-1 TRBV9 CASSVSRASYGSEQFF TGTGCCAGCAGCGTATCTAGGGCCTCCTACGGGAGTGAGCAGTTCTTC
NA TRBD2 TRBJ2-7 TRBV10-3 CAISEQGLDSSSYEQYF TGTGCCATCAGTGAGCAAGGACTAGATAGTAGCTCCTACGAGCAGTACTTC
NA TRBD1 TRBJ1-1 TRBV15 CATSRATGGWTEAFF TGTGCCACCAGCAGGGCAACAGGGGGTTGGACTGAAGCTTTCTTT
once TRBD1 TRBJ2-1 TRBV11-3 CASSPGQGSSYNEQFF TGTGCCAGCAGCCCCGGACAGGGGAGCTCCTACAATGAGCAGTTCTTC
NA TRBD1 TRBJ1-2 TRBV11-2 CASSIGQGDYGYTF TGTGCCAGCAGCATAGGACAGGGTGACTATGGCTACACCTTC
few NA TRBJ1-1 TRBV5-1 CASSGVNINTEAFF TGCGCCAGCAGCGGAGTGAATATTAACACTGAAGCTTTCTTT
NA TRBD2 TRBJ2-7 TRBV5-4 CASSLALAGAGEQYF TGTGCCAGCAGCTTGGCCCTAGCGGGGGCCGGGGAGCAGTACTTC
NA TRBD2 TRBJ2-5 TRBV11-2 CASSLVEASGGLQETQYF TGTGCCAGCAGCTTAGTAGAGGCTAGCGGGGGGCTCCAAGAGACCCAGTACTTC
NA NA TRBJ2-1 TRBV7-3 CASSPTGYNEQFF TGTGCCAGCAGCCCAACAGGCTACAATGAGCAGTTCTTC
NA NA TRBJ1-2 TRBV7-9 CASSLGLLRGYTF TGTGCCAGCAGCTTAGGTCTCCTCCGTGGCTACACCTTC
few NA TRBJ1-1 TRBV7-9 CASSPYDLEGTEAFF TGTGCCAGCAGCCCGTATGATTTGGAGGGCACTGAAGCTTTCTTT
NA TRBD2 TRBJ2-2 TRBV2 CASRSGTMGTGELFF TGTGCCAGCAGGTCCGGGACTATGGGGACCGGGGAGCTGTTTTTT
NA TRBD1 TRBJ2-1 TRBV13 CASSLETGGDSYNEQFF TGTGCCAGCAGCTTAGAGACAGGGGGTGACTCCTACAATGAGCAGTTCTTC
NA TRBD1 TRBJ1-5 TRBV6-1 CASGLQGGQPQHF TGTGCCAGCGGACTACAGGGGGGCCAGCCCCAGCATTTT
NA TRBD1 TRBJ1-1 TRBV7-8 CASSLEPDTGGSGEAFF TGTGCCAGCAGCTTAGAACCAGACACAGGGGGATCCGGTGAAGCTTTCTTT
NA TRBD2 TRBJ2-7 TRBV18 CASSPRYGSGSNYEQYF TGTGCCAGCTCACCGAGGTATGGTAGCGGGAGCAACTACGAGCAGTACTTC
NA NA TRBJ1-3 TRBV6-5 CASRPRGNTIYF TGTGCCAGCAGGCCCAGAGGAAACACCATATATTTT
NA NA TRBJ2-7 TRBV14 CASSQQGYEQYF TGTGCCAGCAGCCAACAGGGCTACGAGCAGTACTTC
NA NA TRBJ2-2 TRBV11-2 CASSQIVFKGANTGELFF TGTGCCAGCAGCCAAATCGTCTTCAAGGGGGCGAACACCGGGGAGCTGTTTTTT
NA TRBD1 TRBJ1-6 TRBV7-9 CASSLGDRGNSPLHF TGTGCCAGCAGCTTAGGGGACAGGGGTAATTCACCCCTCCACTTT
NA NA TRBJ1-1 TRBV6-6 CASRASLGVGEAFF TGTGCCAGCAGGGCCTCTCTAGGGGTCGGTGAAGCTTTCTTT
NA NA TRBJ2-4 TRBV7-9 CASSPPPTGPGAKNIQYF TGTGCCAGCAGCCCCCCTCCCACAGGGCCGGGAGCCAAAAACATTCAGTACTTC
NA TRBD2 TRBJ2-7 TRBV28 CASSPFSGSSYEQYF TGTGCCAGCAGTCCCTTTAGCGGGAGCTCCTACGAGCAGTACTTC
NA NA TRBJ1-2 TRBV4-1 CASSQERFQYYGYTF TGCGCCAGCAGCCAAGAGAGGTTCCAGTACTATGGCTACACCTTC
NA TRBD2 TRBJ2-1 TRBV10-3 CAISEGGGVSEQFF TGTGCCATCAGTGAGGGCGGGGGGGTCAGTGAGCAGTTCTTC
NA NA TRBJ2-7 TRBV6-5 CASSYIFTGTYEQYF TGTGCCAGCAGTTACATTTTTACGGGGACCTACGAGCAGTACTTC
NA NA TRBJ1-3 TRBV28 CASSLPFYSGNTIYF TGTGCCAGCAGTTTACCGTTCTACTCTGGAAACACCATATATTTT
NA TRBD1 TRBJ1-2 TRBV5-1 CASSLAPGTGNFDGYTF TGCGCCAGCAGCTTGGCCCCCGGGACAGGGAACTTCGATGGCTACACCTTC
NA NA TRBJ1-5 TRBV2 CASREGGYQPQHF TGTGCCAGCAGAGAAGGAGGCTATCAGCCCCAGCATTTT
NA NA TRBJ1-4 TRBV5-1 CASSPSTNEKLFF TGCGCCAGCAGTCCATCAACTAATGAAAAACTGTTTTTT
NA NA TRBJ1-5 TRBV28 CASSGHLDQPQHF TGTGCCAGCAGTGGACACTTAGATCAGCCCCAGCATTTT
once NA TRBJ1-1 TRBV4-2 CASSPLGEGNTEAFF TGTGCCAGCAGCCCCCTCGGGGAAGGGAACACTGAAGCTTTCTTT
NA TRBD2 TRBJ2-7 TRBV4-1 CASSQATGLSGVSYEQYF TGCGCCAGCAGCCAAGCTACGGGACTAAGCGGGGTCTCCTACGAGCAGTACTTC
NA NA TRBJ1-3 TRBV9 CASSNPGAGNTIYF TGTGCCAGCAGCAATCCAGGGGCTGGAAACACCATATATTTT
NA TRBD2 TRBJ2-1 TRBV5-1 CASEASGTNEQFF TGCGCCAGCGAAGCTAGCGGGACGAATGAGCAGTTCTTC
NA TRBD2 TRBJ2-7 TRBV5-4 CASSMTSATYEQYF TGTGCCAGCAGCATGACTAGCGCTACCTACGAGCAGTACTTC
few NA TRBJ1-2 TRBV6-1 CASSDFDWLYGYTF TGTGCCAGCAGTGATTTCGATTGGCTCTATGGCTACACCTTC
NA NA TRBJ2-2 TRBV27 CASSYQGTTNTGELFF TGTGCCAGCAGTTATCAGGGGACAACGAACACCGGGGAGCTGTTTTTT
NA NA TRBJ2-3 TRBV5-4 CASSLEVGPDTQYF TGTGCCAGCAGCTTGGAGGTGGGGCCAGATACGCAGTATTTT
NA TRBD2 TRBJ2-7 TRBV2 CAIGTSGRVRAEQYF TGTGCCATCGGGACTAGCGGGAGGGTTCGAGCCGAGCAGTACTTC
NA TRBD2 TRBJ2-7 TRBV15 CATSRGDYYEQYF TGTGCCACCAGCAGAGGGGACTACTACGAGCAGTACTTC
NA TRBD2 TRBJ2-1 TRBV5-1 CASSLVLAGSQFF TGCGCCAGCAGCTTGGTTCTAGCGGGGTCCCAGTTCTTC